Presented here are 17 T cell receptor beta chains from one specimen sequenced in a study of OX40 agonist ivuxolimab in advanced cancers. Assay: immunoSEQ multiplex PCR; the TCRdb copy retains only in-frame clones and omits some. The top ten clones hold around 20% of a sample with 32,000 or so clones, roughly 81% of them seen once. Sequencing used CD4+ or CD8+ T cells sorted from blood, obtained in a trial of the OX40 agonist ivuxolimab. These receptor sequences come from an adult with an advanced solid tumor such as melanoma, head and neck, liver or kidney cancer.

The V and J genes are TRBV5-6 and TRBJ1-2; no reliable D call. The CDR3 extends over 18 amino acids. V lost 3 bases and J lost 4, with 25 bases in between. Germline CDR1 reads SGHDT; CDR2 reads YYEEEE. The CDR3 region is CASSSLKRPDMDLYGYTF. CDR3 nucleotide sequence: TGTGCCAGCAGCTCCCTAAAACGACCTGACATGGATCTCTATGGCTACACCTTC.

This chain joins TRBV6-1 and TRBJ2-7, with D uncertain. V dropped 2 bases and J dropped 3 bases, with 14 bases sitting between them. CDR3 size: 15 residues. In germline, CDR1 is MNHNS, CDR2 SASEGT. The CDR3 DNA sequence: TGTGCCAGCAGTGAAAGTCGGATACCGGACTACGAGCAGTACTTC. Its translation: CASSESRIPDYEQYF.

This clone was seen a handful of times. The V gene is TRBV30, the J gene TRBJ1-2; D is ambiguous. The CDR3 loop spans 14 amino acids. V lost 1 base to trimming and J lost 4 bases, with 13 bases between them. Germline V gene lookup returns CDR1 GTSNPN and CDR2 SVGIG (reference sequence). The CDR3: CAWSGGVVIYGYTF. The CDR3 nucleotides read TGTGCCTGGAGTGGGGGAGTAGTCATCTATGGCTACACCTTC.

This clone was seen a single time. The chain recombines TRBV10-3 with TRBJ1-5; D is unclear. The CDR3 extends over 14 amino acids. The V gene's germline CDR1 is ENHRY and CDR2 SYGVKD. Trimming pared 3 bases from V and 4 bases from J, leaving 10 bases between. CDR3 residues: CAISELGNNQPQHF. The CDR3 DNA reads as TGTGCCATCAGTGAATTAGGGAATAATCAGCCCCAGCATTTT.

The rearrangement uses TRBV20-1 and TRBJ2-1; 7 bases are shared with TRBD2. V lost 6 bases and J lost 8; bases outside the gene matches: 4. The CDR3 runs 11 residues. Germline CDR1 is DFQATT and CDR2 is SNEGSKA (reference sequence). The CDR3 region is CSALGGDEQFF. The CDR3 DNA follows: TGCAGTGCCCTGGGGGGGGATGAGCAGTTCTTC.

This clone was observed a handful of times. The chain employs TRBV7-8 and TRBJ2-3, with D tentatively TRBD2 (6 bases). The CDR3 has 14 residues. The V end was cut by 1 base, the J end by 4 bases, with 9 bases between. Germline lookup yields CDR1 SGHVS and CDR2 FQNEAQ. CDR3 region: CASSLGASADTQYF. CDR3 coding DNA: TGTGCCAGCAGCTTAGGGGCTAGCGCAGATACGCAGTATTTT.

The rearrangement joins TRBV28 to TRBJ1-2, with D maybe TRBD1 (5 bases). The CDR3 is 14 amino acids. Deletions cut 8 bases from V and 0 bases from J, with 13 bases between. The germline V gene encodes CDR1 MDHEN and CDR2 SYDVKM. The CDR3, as DNA: TGTGCCAGCGGGGGGAACAGCCCTAACTATGGCTACACCTTC. Encoded protein: CASGGNSPNYGYTF.

The genes are TRBV2 and TRBJ2-5; no definite D call. The CDR3 contains 15 residues. Trimming removed 3 bases from V and 2 bases from J, with 13 bases in between. Germline V gene sequence: CDR1 SNHLY, CDR2 FYNNEI. CDR3 amino acids: CASSDPPPRQETQYF. CDR3 DNA: TGTGCCAGCAGTGATCCCCCCCCGAGGCAAGAGACCCAGTACTTC.

This chain uses TRBV5-1 with TRBJ2-1; D unclear. The length of the CDR3 is 15 residues. V was shortened by 0 bases and J by 4 bases, with 11 bases between the two germline ends. Germline V gives CDR1 SGHRS, CDR2 YFSETQ. The CDR3 region has the DNA TGCGCCAGCAGCTTGGGGGGATTTGGGTACAATGAGCAGTTCTTC. Encoded protein: CASSLGGFGYNEQFF.

Written as DNA, the CDR3 is TGTGCCAGCAGTTTATGGGGCAGGGGATTAGGCACAGATACGCAGTATTTT. It yields the protein CASSLWGRGLGTDTQYF. The chain couples TRBV28 to TRBJ2-3; D might be TRBD1 (6 bases). The CDR3 loop spans 17 amino acids. V lost 0 bases to trimming and J lost 1 base, with 14 bases between them. Per germline, CDR1 MDHEN and CDR2 SYDVKM. The variable domain in full, completed from reference TRBV28 and TRBJ2-3, reads DVKVTQSSRYLVKRTGEKVFLECVQDMDHENMFWYRQDPGLGLRLIYFSYDVKMKEKGDIPEGYSVSREKKERFSLILESASTNQTSMYLCASSLWGRGLGTDTQYFGPGTRLTVL.

The chain combines TRBV28 with TRBJ2-4; D might be TRBD2 (5 bases). The germline gives CDR1 MDHEN, CDR2 SYDVKM. The CDR3 runs to 17 residues. V dropped 5 bases and J dropped 0 bases, with 17 bases sitting between them. CDR3 loop: CASSPPLRVLAKNIQYF. CDR3 coding DNA: TGTGCCAGCAGTCCCCCTTTGAGGGTACTAGCCAAAAACATTCAGTACTTC. The full variable domain, rest sourced from reference TRBV28 and TRBJ2-4, is DVKVTQSSRYLVKRTGEKVFLECVQDMDHENMFWYRQDPGLGLRLIYFSYDVKMKEKGDIPEGYSVSREKKERFSLILESASTNQTSMYLCASSPPLRVLAKNIQYFGAGTRLSVL.

This chain links TRBV4-3 with TRBJ1-4; 7 bases map to TRBD1. Trimming took 0 bases from V and 11 from J; bases not matched to a gene: 9. CDR3 size: 15 residues. Per the germline V gene, CDR1 is LGHNA and CDR2 is YSLEER. CDR3 protein: CASSQDVVTGVKLFF. The CDR3 coding sequence is TGCGCCAGCAGCCAAGATGTAGTAACAGGGGTTAAACTGTTTTTT.

The V call is TRBV30, the J call TRBJ2-7; TRBD1 matches 8 bases. CDR1 and CDR2 from the germline V gene are GTSNPN and SVGIG (reference sequence). The CDR3 is made up of 13 amino acids. Trimming cost V 4 bases and J 2 bases; bases outside gene matches: 4. The CDR3: CAWTPGQAYEQYF. The CDR3 coding sequence is TGTGCCTGGACCCCGGGACAGGCCTACGAGCAGTACTTC.

The chain joins TRBV7-9 to TRBJ2-6; D unclear. Germline V gene sequence: CDR1 SEHNR, CDR2 FQNEAQ (reference sequence). The CDR3 has 16 residues. V lost 11 bases, J lost 1 base, and 18 bases lay in between. Here the CDR3 DNA reads TGTGCCTACTCTCAGGCGACCGTATCTGGGGCCAACGTCCTGACTTTC. Its translation is CAYSQATVSGANVLTF.

This clone was seen a few times. The chain is built from TRBV11-1 and TRBJ1-1; 9 bases agree with TRBD1. CDR1 is SGHAT, CDR2 FQDESV, per germline (reference sequence). CDR3 length: 15 amino acids. Unmatched junction bases numbered 12, after V lost 2 bases and J lost 11 bases. The chain's CDR3 is CASSLTENRGRTAFF. The CDR3 DNA reads TGTGCCAGCAGCTTAACGGAGAACAGGGGGCGAACTGCTTTCTTT.

The chain couples TRBV10-3 to TRBJ2-3; no reliable D call. In germline, CDR1 is ENHRY, CDR2 SYGVKD. Deletions cut 4 bases from V and 2 bases from J, with 7 bases between. CDR3 length: 13 amino acids. CDR3 amino acids: CAISGTFTDTQYF. The CDR3 DNA reads as TGTGCCATCAGTGGTACTTTCACAGATACGCAGTATTTT.

This clone was observed once. This chain links TRBV18 with TRBJ1-2; D gene ambiguous. Germline assignment: CDR1 KGHSH and CDR2 LQKENI. The V end lost 3 bases, the J end lost 8 bases, and 13 bases lay between the germline ends. The CDR3 sequence is 13 residues long. CDR3 sequence reads: CASSPPSRQGYTF. CDR3 nucleotide sequence: TGTGCCAGCTCACCCCCGTCTAGGCAGGGCTACACCTTC.